The rows below give T cell receptor beta chains drawn from one sample of a study of OX40 agonist ivuxolimab in advanced cancers. Clones were read by immunoSEQ multiplex PCR, and TCRdb kept only the in-frame ones, dropping some. Altogether fewer than 85,000 clones are present, approximately 90% being singletons, with the ten largest covering more than 0.65%. Sample: CD4+ or CD8+ T cells sorted from blood, taken in a trial of the OX40 agonist ivuxolimab. The source is an adult with an advanced solid tumor such as melanoma, head and neck, liver or kidney cancer. The CDR3 runs from the conserved cysteine through the conserved F or W. D genes are given only for firm matches. Expanded clones get a size class; other rows say once, few or many, or leave the size out.

d_gene	j_gene	v_gene	abundance	CDR3aa	CDR3nt
.	TRBJ1-3	TRBV27	.	CASRKGADGNTIYF	TGTGCCAGCAGGAAAGGGGCGGATGGAAACACCATATATTTT
.	TRBJ2-5	TRBV6-1	.	CASSEAGIDWRQETQYF	TGTGCCAGCAGTGAAGCGGGGATCGACTGGCGCCAAGAGACCCAGTACTTC
TRBD1	TRBJ1-1	TRBV18	few	CASSPPVQGVQYTEAFF	TGTGCCAGCTCACCACCAGTTCAGGGGGTCCAATACACTGAAGCTTTCTTT
TRBD1	TRBJ2-6	TRBV28	.	CASSLWGPGQISSGANVLTF	TGTGCCAGCAGTTTATGGGGGCCGGGACAGATCAGCTCTGGGGCCAACGTCCTGACTTTC
.	TRBJ2-7	TRBV4-2	.	CASSQEGIQLHEQYF	TGTGCCAGCAGCCAAGAGGGGATCCAACTCCACGAGCAGTACTTC
TRBD2	TRBJ2-5	TRBV2	.	CASSRDSQRGAQYF	TGTGCCAGCAGTCGCGACAGCCAGCGGGGGGCCCAGTACTTC
TRBD1	TRBJ2-1	TRBV6-6	once	CASSRGTGTYNEQFF	TGTGCCAGCAGTCGAGGGACAGGGACCTACAATGAGCAGTTCTTC
.	TRBJ2-1	TRBV6-5	.	CASEIDNEQFF	TGTGCCAGCGAAATAGACAATGAGCAGTTCTTC
TRBD1	TRBJ1-1	TRBV10-1	.	CASSSVPGQGTSEAFF	TGCGCCAGCAGTAGTGTACCGGGACAGGGGACATCTGAAGCTTTCTTT
.	TRBJ2-5	TRBV7-6	.	CASSAPSVPRGTQYF	TGTGCCAGCAGCGCCCCTAGCGTCCCTAGGGGGACCCAGTACTTC
TRBD1	TRBJ1-4	TRBV18	.	CASSPGTGNEKLFF	TGTGCCAGCTCACCCGGGACAGGGAATGAAAAACTGTTTTTT
TRBD2	TRBJ2-5	TRBV5-1	.	CASSSQGAGGRTQYF	TGCGCCAGCAGCTCCCAAGGGGCGGGAGGTCGCACCCAGTACTTC
TRBD1	TRBJ1-4	TRBV25-1	.	CASSESKGQGAGEKLFF	TGTGCCAGCAGTGAATCAAAGGGGCAGGGGGCGGGTGAAAAACTGTTTTTT
.	TRBJ1-1	TRBV28	.	CASSFRTRGNTEAFF	TGTGCCAGCAGTTTCCGGACCCGTGGGAACACTGAAGCTTTCTTT
.	TRBJ1-5	TRBV15	.	CATSRVRGDPGGNQPQHF	TGTGCCACCAGCAGAGTACGGGGGGACCCCGGGGGCAATCAGCCCCAGCATTTT
.	TRBJ2-7	TRBV12-5	few	CASGFMTSYEQYF	TGTGCTAGTGGTTTCATGACTAGTTACGAGCAGTACTTC
TRBD2	TRBJ2-2	TRBV27	.	CASRVAGETGELFF	TGTGCCAGCAGGGTGGCGGGGGAAACCGGGGAGCTGTTTTTT
TRBD1	TRBJ1-2	TRBV7-8	once	CASSLRGQGGGYTF	TGTGCCAGCAGCTTACGCGGACAGGGCGGGGGCTACACCTTC
TRBD1	TRBJ1-6	TRBV28	.	CASSSPGQGNNSPLHF	TGTGCCAGCAGTTCCCCGGGACAGGGGAATAATTCACCCCTCCACTTT
.	TRBJ1-1	TRBV18	once	CASSPGEMNTEAFF	TGTGCCAGCTCACCCGGTGAGATGAACACTGAAGCTTTCTTT
TRBD1	TRBJ1-2	TRBV6-5	.	CASSYGDSNYGYTF	TGTGCCAGCAGTTATGGGGACAGTAACTATGGCTACACCTTC
.	TRBJ2-3	TRBV9	.	CASSVGVSTDTQYF	TGTGCCAGCAGCGTAGGTGTTAGCACAGATACGCAGTATTTT
.	TRBJ2-7	TRBV7-2	.	CASSLPGETYEQYF	TGTGCCAGCAGCTTACCGGGGGAAACCTACGAGCAGTACTTC
.	TRBJ2-7	TRBV6-5	.	CASSYSNSQGKQYF	TGTGCCAGCAGTTACTCGAACTCCCAGGGAAAGCAGTACTTC
.	TRBJ2-5	TRBV5-6	.	CASSSRGVLGQETQYF	TGTGCCAGCAGCTCAAGGGGGGTCCTGGGTCAAGAGACCCAGTACTTC